The 24 T cell receptor beta chains below come from one sample, sequenced in a study of metastatic and nonmetastatic thyroid tumors. Via MiXCR, TCRdb re-called the PCR reads. The sample carries 35,000 to 50,000 clones, approximately 4.1% recorded once. Every patient underwent thyroid surgery untreated. The sequenced sample consisted of blood. The receptors come from a female donor with papillary thyroid cancer or a benign thyroid nodule (not recorded which). Some clones in this sample may be carry-over from other donors' samples.

Worth noting for this clone: The junction shows a germline mismatch at one end, possibly a read error. This chain links TRBV6-5 with TRBJ2-2, with a weak D call TRBD2 (5 bases). The germline V gene has CDR1 MNHEY and CDR2 SVGAGI. The CDR3 extends over 17 amino acids. The CDR3: CASSYGLDYMNTGEPFF. In DNA form, the CDR3 reads TGTGCCAGCAGTTACGGCCTCGACTATATGAACACCGGGGAGCCGTTTTTT.

V is TRBV6-1 and J is TRBJ1-4, with TRBD1 matching 8 bases. V shed 10 bases, J shed 1 base, and the junction held 8 bases outside the gene matches. CDR1 is MNHNS, CDR2 SASEGT, per germline. This CDR3 has 15 amino acids. The CDR3, as DNA: TGTGCCACAAGACAGGGGACCGTAACTAATGAAAAACTGTTTTTT. Translating gives CATRQGTVTNEKLFF.

This clone appeared many times. V gene TRBV12-3 or TRBV12-4 combines with J gene TRBJ2-5; TRBD1 is a possible D gene (6 bases). This CDR3 is 12 amino acids long. Trimming pared 3 bases from V and 7 bases from J, leaving 9 bases between. The CDR3 DNA is TGTGCCAGCAGTTTGCCGACAGGGACCCAGTACTTC. Its protein is CASSLPTGTQYF.

This clone was found many times. This chain links TRBV24-1 with TRBJ1-1; D remains unclear. This CDR3 comprises 12 residues. Germline CDR1 is KGHDR and CDR2 is SFDVKD. V lost 5 bases to trimming and J lost 1 base, with 4 bases between them. CDR3 DNA sequence: TGTGCCACCAGTGGACAGAACACTGAAGCTTTCTTT. Translation gives CATSGQNTEAFF.

This clone was seen more than once but under ten times. The chain links TRBV27 to TRBJ2-3, with TRBD2 as a possible D gene (5 bases). This CDR3 is 13 amino acids long. The germline V and J ends were trimmed by 2 bases and 7 bases, with 10 bases remaining between them. The V gene's germline CDR1 is MNHEY and CDR2 SMNVEV (reference sequence). The CDR3 here is CASSLTRTNTQYF. The CDR3 DNA is TGTGCCAGCAGTTTAACTAGAACAAATACGCAGTATTTT.

The sample holds many counts of this clone. The rearrangement links TRBV6-1 to TRBJ1-2; D may be TRBD1 (6 bases). In germline, CDR1 is MNHNS, CDR2 SASEGT. The CDR3 is 14 residues long. Trimming removed 4 bases from V and 2 bases from J, with 11 bases in between. The CDR3 DNA follows: TGTGCCAGCAGTGGCCGGGACATCAACTATGGCTACACCTTC. It encodes CASSGRDINYGYTF.

As to this clone: Its ends do not fully match the called genes, so a read error is possible. The CDR3 DNA sequence: TGTGCCAGCAGCTCAGACAAACCTAGCCCCGTGAGGAATGAGCAGTCCTTC. It translates to CASSSDKPSPVRNEQSF. The V call is TRBV11-2, the J call TRBJ2-1; maybe TRBD2 (5 bases). This CDR3 is built from 17 residues. CDR1 SGHAT and CDR2 FQNNGV come from the germline V gene.

This clone was detected a few times. Germline is not matched at one junction end, which may reflect a read error. This rearrangement joins TRBV6-5 to TRBJ2-7; the D is unclear. The germline V gene encodes CDR1 MNHEY and CDR2 SVGAGI. The CDR3 runs to 13 residues. This CDR3 is CASSYSMELSGPF. CDR3 nucleotides: TGTGCCAGCAGTTACTCGATGGAACTATCGGGCCCTTTC.

This clone was recorded many times. This chain joins TRBV2 and TRBJ2-5, with D possibly being TRBD1 (6 bases). Germline V gene sequence: CDR1 SNHLY, CDR2 FYNNEI. This CDR3 is built from 13 residues. Trimming removed 11 bases from V and 5 bases from J, with 18 bases in between. CDR3: CAGTQGREETQYF. The CDR3 DNA reads TGTGCCGGGACACAGGGTCGCGAGGAGACCCAGTACTTC.

V usage is TRBV24-1 and J usage is TRBJ2-1, with TRBD1 as a possible D gene (5 bases). This CDR3 spans 15 amino acids. Germline values: CDR1 KGHDR, CDR2 SFDVKD. Trimming removed 0 bases at V and 5 bases at J, with 10 bases between. CDR3 loop: CATSDLNLDNNEQFF. The CDR3 DNA reads TGTGCCACCAGTGATTTGAACCTGGACAACAATGAGCAGTTCTTC.

In its sample, this clone was seen many times. The chain's CDR3 is CAWTRTGTDLGQYF. Written as DNA, the CDR3 is TGTGCCTGGACCAGGACCGGGACAGATCTCGGACAGTACTTC. V is TRBV30 and J is TRBJ2-7, with TRBD1 identical over 7 bases. The CDR3 contains 14 residues. V dropped 4 bases and J dropped 10; count of bases not matched to a gene: 16. Germline V CDR1 and CDR2: GTSNPN, SVGIG (reference sequence).

Concerning this clone itself: This may come from a read error, since a much larger clone is one base off. This chain connects TRBV3-1 to TRBJ2-1, with D maybe TRBD2 (7 bases). This CDR3 has 15 residues. V was trimmed by 6 bases and J by 9 bases, leaving 21 bases between them. Germline CDR1 and CDR2: LGHDT and YNNKEL (reference sequence). CDR3 DNA: TGTGCCAGCAGTTTCCCGGCACGGGGGGCACCTGAGCAGTTCTTC. The encoded protein is CASSFPARGAPEQFF.

This clone was recorded many times. The chain employs TRBV7-6 and TRBJ2-1; TRBD2 agrees at 7 bases. V was clipped by 1 base and J by 2 bases; unmatched bases: 11. Germline loops: CDR1 SGHVS, CDR2 FNYEAQ. CDR3 length equals 18 residues. The CDR3 DNA sequence: TGTGCCAGCAGCTTAGTGTCGGGCGGGAGCCCCCCCTACAATGAGCAGTTCTTC. As protein: CASSLVSGGSPPYNEQFF.

The chain recombines TRBV24-1 with TRBJ2-5; D remains unclear. The CDR3 contains 16 residues. CDR1 and CDR2 (germline): KGHDR, SFDVKD. The V gene lost 2 bases and the J gene lost 1 base, with 13 bases spanning the gap. The CDR3 bases are TGTGCCACCAGTGATTGGATGACATGCTCCCAAGAGACCCAGTACTTC. Its translation: CATSDWMTCSQETQYF.

The chain carries TRBV6-1 and TRBJ2-3; TRBD2 matches 9 bases. Germline V gene data show CDR1 as MNHNS and CDR2 as SASEGT. This CDR3 is built from 16 residues. After removal of 2 bases from V and 3 bases from J, the junction contained 6 bases not matched to a gene. CDR3 DNA: TGTGCCAGCAGTGAACTAGCGGGACGGCTGACAGATACGCAGTATTTT. It specifies CASSELAGRLTDTQYF.

This clone came up a few times. J is TRBJ1-1 and V is TRBV6-1; D gene uncertain. V was pared by 6 bases and J by 10 bases, with 12 bases between. The germline V gene encodes CDR1 MNHNS and CDR2 SASEGT. The CDR3 has 11 amino acids. CDR3 residues: CASREQRRAFF. The CDR3 nucleotides are TGTGCCAGCAGGGAACAGCGTCGAGCTTTCTTT.

This clone was counted many times. The chain combines TRBV19 with TRBJ2-6; D is unclear. V shed 2 bases and J shed 4 bases, with 9 bases lying between them. The CDR3 loop spans 15 amino acids. In germline, CDR1 is LNHDA, CDR2 SQIVND (reference sequence). DNA of the CDR3: TGTGCCAGTAGTATAACCGGTTCCGGGGCCAACGTCCTGACTTTC. It translates to CASSITGSGANVLTF.

A word on this clone: Sequence at one end of the junction differs from germline and may be a read error. V and J are TRBV27 and TRBJ1-1; possible D gene TRBD1, 6 bases. The germline gives CDR1 MNHEY, CDR2 SMNVEV (reference sequence). The CDR3 is 13 residues long. The CDR3 sequence: CASKEGQSYEAFF. CDR3 nucleotides: TGTGCCAGCAAGGAAGGACAGTCCTATGAAGCATTCTTT.

This sequence joins TRBV20-1 and TRBJ2-7; 11 bases fit TRBD2. CDR1 is DFQATT, CDR2 SNEGSKA, per germline (reference sequence). V trimming: 3 bases; J trimming: 4 bases; junction bases outside the gene matches: 2. This CDR3 comprises 13 residues. As DNA, the CDR3 is TGCAGTGCTAGCACTAGCGGGAGTTACGAGCAGTACTTC. Its translation is CSASTSGSYEQYF.

There are a few counts of this clone. V and J are TRBV28 and TRBJ1-2; weak D call: TRBD1 (6 bases). From germline, CDR1 is MDHEN and CDR2 SYDVKM. CDR3 length: 15 residues. V lost 4 bases and J 8 bases, leaving 20 bases between the germline ends. This CDR3 reads CASSSPDRRMRGYTF. The CDR3 DNA reads as TGTGCCAGCAGTTCCCCTGACAGGAGGATGCGGGGCTACACCTTC.

This clone was recorded at least ten times. V is TRBV11-3 and J is TRBJ2-1, with 11 bases identical to TRBD2. Losses at the gene ends were 4 bases for V and 3 bases for J; bases not matched to a gene: 2. The CDR3 is made up of 15 amino acids. Germline assignment: CDR1 SGHNT and CDR2 YENEEA. DNA of the CDR3: TGTGCCAGCAGCTACGGACTAGCGGGCTACAATGAGCAGTTCTTC. Translation gives CASSYGLAGYNEQFF.

This clone was observed at least ten times. V usage is TRBV7-8 and J usage is TRBJ2-6; D might be TRBD1 (5 bases). CDR3 size: 15 residues. V was shortened by 3 bases and J by 1 base, with 7 bases between the two germline ends. Germline assignment: CDR1 SGHVS and CDR2 FQNEAQ. The CDR3 DNA sequence: TGTGCCAGCAGCTTCCCAGGGTCTGGGGCCAACGTCCTGACTTTC. Translation: CASSFPGSGANVLTF.

Comments on this clone: A much larger clone differs from this one at a single base, so this may be a read error. The chain recombines TRBV19 with TRBJ2-3, with TRBD2 identical over 7 bases. CDR3 length: 15 residues. CDR1 is LNHDA, CDR2 SQIVND, per germline (reference sequence). The V gene end was trimmed by 0 bases and the J gene end by 5 bases; junction bases not matched to a gene: 5. The CDR3 region is CASSIEGGPRDTQYF. The CDR3 DNA sequence: TGTGCCAGTAGTATAGAGGGAGGGCCAAGAGATACGCAGTATTTT.

Ten or more counts support this clone. The chain has TRBV12-3 or TRBV12-4 and TRBJ2-7; the D gene is possibly TRBD2 (6 bases). Trimming stripped 3 bases from V and 4 bases from J, with 13 bases between. This CDR3 contains 14 residues. The CDR3 sequence is CASSFRTIAYEQYF. The CDR3 DNA follows: TGTGCCAGCAGTTTCCGGACTATCGCGTACGAGCAGTACTTC.